This T cell receptor (beta chain) emerged from a study of blood T cell repertoires in COVID-19. Study overall: From the United States, Italy and Spain came samples of acute and convalescent COVID-19.

The method was immunoSEQ multiplex PCR; TCRdb's version includes in-frame clones alone and lacks a portion of them. Of 90,000 to 120,000 clones in the sample, roughly 90% are singletons; the top ten hold more than 5.5%. This CDR3 comprises 14 residues. The germline V gene has CDR1 MNHEY and CDR2 SVGAGI. V gave up 2 bases and J gave up 2 bases, with 9 bases separating them. The chain couples TRBV6-5 to TRBJ1-2; maybe TRBD1 (6 bases). This clonotype was obtained from a woman in her sixties with acute or convalescent COVID-19. What was sequenced was peripheral blood. DNA for the CDR3: TGTGCCAGCAGTTACGGCCAGGGGAACTATGGCTACACCTTC. Protein product: CASSYGQGNYGYTF.